These 7 T cell receptor beta chains originate from one sample sequenced in a study of cytomegalovirus exposure and HLA in healthy donors. PCR employed 60 Vbeta and 13 Jbeta primers. TCRdb's table, derived via immunoSEQ multiplex PCR, lists solely in-frame clones and lacks some. The sample holds some 100,000 clones, about 75% seen once. What was sequenced was PBMCs. Source of these receptors: a male donor in good health and CMV-seropositive.

The V gene is TRBV5-1, the J gene TRBJ1-1; D is perhaps TRBD1 (5 bases). Germline V lookup: CDR1 SGHRS, CDR2 YFSETQ. This CDR3 is 17 amino acids long. The ends were cut back, 3 bases at V and 4 bases at J, with 22 bases in the middle. CDR3 sequence reads: CASSSAGTRRGGTEAFF. CDR3 coding DNA: TGCGCCAGCAGCTCAGCCGGGACTCGGCGAGGTGGCACTGAAGCTTTCTTT.

This clone has just one count. The CDR3 bases are TGTGCCAGCAGTTTGATCCGTCCCAGGGGCAACACTGAAGCTTTCTTT. This encodes CASSLIRPRGNTEAFF. The chain is built from TRBV28 and TRBJ1-1; the D gene is possibly TRBD1 (6 bases). CDR1 and CDR2 from the germline V gene are MDHEN and SYDVKM. CDR3 length: 16 residues. Trimming took 3 bases from V and 2 from J, leaving 16 bases between them. The whole variable domain, remainder taken from reference TRBV28 and TRBJ1-1, is DVKVTQSSRYLVKRTGEKVFLECVQDMDHENMFWYRQDPGLGLRLIYFSYDVKMKEKGDIPEGYSVSREKKERFSLILESASTNQTSMYLCASSLIRPRGNTEAFFGQGTRLTVV.

This clone is medium-sized by share. V is TRBV4-1 and J is TRBJ1-2, with D possibly TRBD1 on 5 matching bases. The CDR3 is 15 residues long. The V and J ends lost 1 base and 3 bases respectively, with 12 bases between them. Germline CDR1 reads MGHRA; CDR2 reads YSYEKL. CDR3 DNA sequence: TGCGCCAGCAGCCAAGGAAAGGACACCCACTATGGCTACACCTTC. Translation gives CASSQGKDTHYGYTF.

The V gene is TRBV5-5, the J gene TRBJ1-2; D is possibly TRBD1 (6 bases). Trimming removed 1 base at V and 3 bases at J, with 19 bases between. From germline, CDR1 is SGHKS and CDR2 YYEKEE (reference sequence). The CDR3 runs 17 residues. The CDR3 is CASSLRGATRLDYGYTF. DNA of the CDR3: TGTGCCAGCAGCTTGCGGGGGGCTACTCGCCTCGACTATGGCTACACCTTC.

The rearrangement joins TRBV25-1 to TRBJ1-6, with TRBD1 matching 10 bases. This CDR3 comprises 16 residues. The V gene end was trimmed by 4 bases and the J gene end by 7 bases; junction bases not matched to a gene: 7. Germline CDR1 MGHDK, CDR2 SYGVNS. CDR3 protein: CASSASGQGVNSPLHF. The CDR3 DNA reads as TGTGCCAGCAGTGCCTCCGGACAGGGGGTGAATTCACCCCTCCACTTT.

The rearrangement uses TRBV7-2 and TRBJ2-7; weak D call: TRBD1 (5 bases). CDR1 and CDR2 (germline): SGHTA, FQGNSA. Trimming stripped 1 base from V and 0 bases from J, with 13 bases between. This CDR3 region has 16 residues. CDR3 sequence (DNA): TGTGCCAGCAGCTTAGGGGGCGGATGGAGCTCCTACGAGCAGTACTTC. Translated, it gives CASSLGGGWSSYEQYF.

This clone was counted a few times. This chain uses TRBV7-8 with TRBJ2-4; TRBD2 is a possible D gene (5 bases). Trimming shortened V by 5 bases and J by 7 bases, and 12 bases separated the two germline ends. The CDR3 has 13 residues. CDR1 SGHVS and CDR2 FQNEAQ come from the germline V gene. DNA for the CDR3: TGTGCCAGCAGCCGCTTCGAGGGTAACATTCAGTACTTC. This translates into CASSRFEGNIQYF.